A selection of T cell receptor beta chains follows, all from one sample in a study of sequential checkpoint blockade in melanoma. TCRdb keeps only in-frame clones here, not all; method: immunoSEQ multiplex PCR. The sample includes about 3,900 clones, 30% to 35% of them seen just once. This specimen was tumor tissue (inferred from file names), taken from a patient given nivolumab and ipilimumab in sequence. The source of these receptors is a human donor with melanoma. Both conserved end residues are part of each CDR3. D genes are given only for firm matches. Size is omitted from some rows. Given values are once, few, many or a class for expanded clones.

D gene: -
J gene: TRBJ2-7
V gene: TRBV10-2
clone size: -
CDR3 DNA: TGCGCCAGCAGTGGGGACGTAGACTACGAGCAGTACTTC
CDR3 protein: CASSGDVDYEQYF

D gene: -
J gene: TRBJ1-5
V gene: TRBV6-4
clone size: -
CDR3 DNA: TGTGCCAGCAGTGAAGTGGGTAGGGGTCAGCCCCAGCATTTT
CDR3 protein: CASSEVGRGQPQHF

D gene: -
J gene: TRBJ1-3
V gene: TRBV18
clone size: -
CDR3 DNA: TGTGCCAGCGGGACCGGGACACCAGGCTCTGGAAACACCATATATTTT
CDR3 protein: CASGTGTPGSGNTIYF

D gene: -
J gene: TRBJ2-1
V gene: TRBV7-7
clone size: -
CDR3 DNA: TGTGCCAGCAGCTTAGTTCCCAGCTCCTACAATGAGCAGTTCTTC
CDR3 protein: CASSLVPSSYNEQFF

D gene: TRBD2
J gene: TRBJ2-1
V gene: TRBV18
clone size: once
CDR3 DNA: TGTGCCAGCTCCCCCCTACTAGCGGGGACCAATGAGCAGTTCTTC
CDR3 protein: CASSPLLAGTNEQFF

D gene: -
J gene: TRBJ2-1
V gene: TRBV11-3
clone size: -
CDR3 DNA: TGTGCCAGCAGTTATAAGACGGCCTACTACAATGAGCAGTTCTTC
CDR3 protein: CASSYKTAYYNEQFF

D gene: -
J gene: TRBJ2-5
V gene: TRBV5-1
clone size: -
CDR3 DNA: TGCGCCAGCAGCCTCGGGACTGGAGAGGAGACCCAGTACTTC
CDR3 protein: CASSLGTGEETQYF

D gene: -
J gene: TRBJ1-4
V gene: TRBV6-8
clone size: -
CDR3 DNA: TGTGCCAGCAGTTACTCACCGGGCCAACGGGAAGAAAAACTGTTTTTT
CDR3 protein: CASSYSPGQREEKLFF

D gene: TRBD2
J gene: TRBJ2-1
V gene: TRBV19
clone size: -
CDR3 DNA: TGTGCCAGTAGTAGGACTAGCGGGAGTAGCAATGAGCAGTTCTTC
CDR3 protein: CASSRTSGSSNEQFF

D gene: -
J gene: TRBJ2-3
V gene: TRBV11-3
clone size: -
CDR3 DNA: TGTGCCAGCAGCTTGGGGCTTAGCACAGATACGCAGTATTTT
CDR3 protein: CASSLGLSTDTQYF

D gene: TRBD1
J gene: TRBJ2-2
V gene: TRBV5-1
clone size: -
CDR3 DNA: TGCGCCAGCAGCCGTGGGACAGGGGGCGAGAACACCGGGGAGCTGTTTTTT
CDR3 protein: CASSRGTGGENTGELFF

D gene: -
J gene: TRBJ1-1
V gene: TRBV19
clone size: -
CDR3 DNA: TGTGCCAGTAGTTCACTATCAGCCCGCATGAACACTGAAGCTTTCTTT
CDR3 protein: CASSSLSARMNTEAFF

D gene: TRBD1
J gene: TRBJ2-5
V gene: TRBV11-3
clone size: -
CDR3 DNA: TGTGCCAGCAGCTCGGGACAGGAGTTCCAAGAGACCCAGTACTTC
CDR3 protein: CASSSGQEFQETQYF

D gene: -
J gene: TRBJ1-1
V gene: TRBV15
clone size: -
CDR3 DNA: TGTGCCACCAGCAGGGGGCCTTTCCAGGGGATCGCTGAAGCTTTCTTT
CDR3 protein: CATSRGPFQGIAEAFF

D gene: -
J gene: TRBJ2-7
V gene: TRBV28
clone size: -
CDR3 DNA: TGTGCCAGCAGTTTAGGGGCGGGACAAAGGCTCTCCTACGAGCAGTACTTC
CDR3 protein: CASSLGAGQRLSYEQYF

D gene: TRBD2
J gene: TRBJ2-2
V gene: TRBV19
clone size: -
CDR3 DNA: TGTGCCAGTAGGATAGCGGGAGAAGCCACCGGGGAGCTGTTTTTT
CDR3 protein: CASRIAGEATGELFF

D gene: -
J gene: TRBJ2-6
V gene: TRBV19
clone size: -
CDR3 DNA: TGTGTCCCAAGGGGGGGGACTACCTCTGGGGCCAACGTCCTGACTTTC
CDR3 protein: CVPRGGTTSGANVLTF

D gene: TRBD1
J gene: TRBJ1-1
V gene: TRBV7-4
clone size: -
CDR3 DNA: TGTGCCAGCAGCTCAGGGGGCCTATCTGAAGCTTTCTTT
CDR3 protein: CASSSGGLSEAFF

D gene: -
J gene: TRBJ1-1
V gene: TRBV5-1
clone size: -
CDR3 DNA: TGCGCCAGCAGCCCGTCTACAGCTGATCTCGAAGCTTTCTTT
CDR3 protein: CASSPSTADLEAFF

D gene: -
J gene: TRBJ2-3
V gene: TRBV9
clone size: few
CDR3 DNA: TGTGCCAGCAGCCCGGAGGGGGGAACCACAGATACGCAGTATTTT
CDR3 protein: CASSPEGGTTDTQYF

D gene: -
J gene: TRBJ2-7
V gene: TRBV11-3
clone size: -
CDR3 DNA: TGTGCCAGCAAGGAAGGGCCTTCGCCGATCTACGAGCAGTACTTC
CDR3 protein: CASKEGPSPIYEQYF

D gene: -
J gene: TRBJ1-5
V gene: TRBV4-1
clone size: -
CDR3 DNA: TGCGCCAGCAGCCAAACCCGGGAGGAGCCCCAGCATTTT
CDR3 protein: CASSQTREEPQHF

D gene: -
J gene: TRBJ1-1
V gene: TRBV19
clone size: medium-sized
CDR3 DNA: TGTGCCAGTACCCCGGACACAACTGAAGCTTTCTTT
CDR3 protein: CASTPDTTEAFF

D gene: -
J gene: TRBJ2-2
V gene: TRBV6-8
clone size: -
CDR3 DNA: TGTGCCAGCAGTTCTCGACAGGGAGGCACCGGGGAGCTGTTTTTT
CDR3 protein: CASSSRQGGTGELFF

D gene: -
J gene: TRBJ2-2
V gene: TRBV4-1
clone size: -
CDR3 DNA: TGCGCCAGCAGCCAAGAGTCCAGGGGGGAGTGGCCCGGGGAGCTGTTTTTT
CDR3 protein: CASSQESRGEWPGELFF

D gene: TRBD1
J gene: TRBJ1-4
V gene: TRBV19
clone size: -
CDR3 DNA: TGTGCCAGTAGCCCCCAGGGGGCAGGTGAAAAACTGTTTTTT
CDR3 protein: CASSPQGAGEKLFF

D gene: -
J gene: TRBJ2-5
V gene: TRBV19
clone size: -
CDR3 DNA: TGTGCCAGTAGTATGGTGGGCAACCAAGAGACCCAGTACTTC
CDR3 protein: CASSMVGNQETQYF

D gene: -
J gene: TRBJ1-2
V gene: TRBV28
clone size: few
CDR3 DNA: TGTGCCAGCAGACGACAGACCTATGGCTACACCTTC
CDR3 protein: CASRRQTYGYTF

D gene: TRBD1
J gene: TRBJ1-4
V gene: TRBV6-8
clone size: few
CDR3 DNA: TGTGCCAGCACCCAGGGGGGACAGGGTTATGAAAAACTGTTTTTT
CDR3 protein: CASTQGGQGYEKLFF